A single sample is the source of the 18 T cell receptor beta chains below, sequenced in a study of OX40 agonist ivuxolimab in advanced cancers. This table comes from immunoSEQ multiplex PCR, and its TCRdb copy is limited to in-frame clones, with some not included. The repertoire includes 17,000 or so clones, less than 90% of them detected once, and about 70% sits in the top ten. The input for sequencing was CD4+ or CD8+ T cells sorted from blood, taken in a trial of the OX40 agonist ivuxolimab. The receptors here all came from an adult with an advanced solid tumor such as melanoma, head and neck, liver or kidney cancer.

The chain joins TRBV7-3 to TRBJ2-3; no clear D gene. Germline-derived CDR1 and CDR2 are SGHTA and FQGTGA. V lost 6 bases, J lost 6 bases, and 7 bases lay in between. The CDR3 sequence is 11 residues long. CDR3 loop: CASRDGDTQYF. CDR3 in DNA: TGTGCCAGCAGGGACGGGGATACGCAGTATTTT.

This clone has a single count. A junction boundary mismatches the germline segment, possibly from a read error. This chain joins TRBV7-2 and TRBJ2-1; TRBD2 is a possible D gene (6 bases). Germline V gives CDR1 SGHTA, CDR2 FQGNSA. This CDR3 contains 16 residues. The DNA of the CDR3 is TGTGCCAGCAGCCTAGCAGGAGGGGTGCCCTACAATGAGCAGTTCTTC. Translated: CASSLAGGVPYNEQFF.

The CDR3 DNA is TGTGCCAGCAGCGTAGCCGGGACAGGGTCTCACTCTGGAAACACCATATATTTT. Its protein is CASSVAGTGSHSGNTIYF. This rearrangement joins TRBV9 to TRBJ1-3; 9 nucleotides align to TRBD1. CDR1 and CDR2 from the germline V gene are SGDLS and YYNGEE. CDR3 length equals 18 residues. V trimming: 0 bases; J trimming: 0 bases; junction bases outside the gene matches: 7. The full variable domain, rest sourced from reference TRBV9 and TRBJ1-3, is DSGVTQTPKHLITATGQRVTLRCSPRSGDLSVYWYQQSLDQGLQFLIQYYNGEERAKGNILERFSAQQFPDLHSELNLSSLELGDSALYFCASSVAGTGSHSGNTIYFGEGSWLTVV.

The CDR3 loop is CASNHRDRIYGYTF. The CDR3 DNA is TGTGCCAGCAACCACCGGGACAGGATCTATGGCTACACCTTC. V usage is TRBV21-1 and J usage is TRBJ1-2; no DNA check was done on the table's D call, TRBD1. TRBV21-1 constitutes a pseudogene. This CDR3 spans 14 amino acids.

This chain joins TRBV7-9 and TRBJ2-7, with 8 positions matching TRBD1. CDR3 size: 14 residues. CDR1 SEHNR and CDR2 FQNEAQ come from the germline V gene (reference sequence). Trimming at V came to 1 base and at J to 6 bases, leaving 5 bases not matched to a gene. The CDR3 coding sequence is TGTGCCAGCAGCTTAGGACAGGGGAACAGCGAGCAGTACTTC. This sequence encodes CASSLGQGNSEQYF.

The V call is TRBV29-1, the J call TRBJ2-1; the D gene is possibly TRBD2 (6 bases). Germline lookup yields CDR1 SQVTM and CDR2 ANQGSEA. V gave up 1 base and J gave up 2 bases, with 18 bases separating them. CDR3 length equals 17 residues. CDR3 region: CSVEGLLIAATYNEQFF. The CDR3 DNA reads as TGCAGCGTTGAAGGGTTATTAATAGCGGCCACCTACAATGAGCAGTTCTTC.

V usage is TRBV6-1 and J usage is TRBJ2-7, with 8 bases identical to TRBD2. The germline CDR1 and CDR2 sequences are MNHNS and SASEGT. The length of the CDR3 is 15 residues. The V and J ends lost 1 base and 4 bases, in that order; junction bases with no gene match: 6. The CDR3 here is CASSEDTSGSYEQYF. The CDR3 coding sequence is TGTGCCAGCAGTGAAGACACTAGCGGTTCGTACGAGCAGTACTTC.

The chain employs TRBV4-1 and TRBJ2-3, with D hard to call. The V gene lost 2 bases and the J gene lost 3 bases, with 12 bases spanning the gap. The CDR3 sequence is 15 residues long. Germline V CDR1 and CDR2: MGHRA, YSYEKL. The CDR3 loop is CASSQQWGGTDTQYF. The DNA for the CDR3 is TGCGCCAGCAGCCAACAGTGGGGTGGTACAGATACGCAGTATTTT.

The J gene is TRBJ2-6, the V gene TRBV6-4; 8 bases line up with TRBD1. The CDR3 spans 15 residues. J was trimmed by 2 bases and V by 3 bases; bases with no gene match: 0. CDR1 MRHNA and CDR2 SNTAGT come from the germline V gene. The CDR3 nucleotides read TGTGCCAGCAGTGAGACAGGGGCTGGGGCCAACGTCCTGACTTTC. This gives the protein CASSETGAGANVLTF.

The J gene is TRBJ2-5, the V gene TRBV11-3; 10 nucleotides line up with TRBD1. Germline V gives CDR1 SGHNT, CDR2 YENEEA. CDR3 size: 14 residues. V trimming: 5 bases; J trimming: 4 bases; junction bases outside the gene matches: 4. CDR3 protein: CASSGTGDRETQYF. The CDR3 DNA sequence: TGTGCCAGCAGCGGGACAGGGGACCGAGAGACCCAGTACTTC. Combining the CDR3 with reference TRBV11-3 and TRBJ2-5 gives the whole variable domain EAGVVQSPRYKIIEKKQPVAFWCNPISGHNTLYWYLQNLGQGPELLIRYENEEAVDDSQLPKDRFSAERLKGVDSTLKIQPAELGDSAVYLCASSGTGDRETQYFGPGTRLLVL.

The chain couples TRBV19 to TRBJ2-1; perhaps TRBD1 as D (5 bases). V lost 4 bases to trimming and J lost 8 bases, with 9 bases between them. Germline-derived CDR1 and CDR2 are LNHDA and SQIVND (reference sequence). This CDR3 has 12 amino acids. DNA of the CDR3: TGTGCCAGTAGTACAGGGTGGTATGAGCAGTTCTTC. As protein: CASSTGWYEQFF.

The V gene is TRBV9, the J gene TRBJ1-2; no firm D call. The CDR3 extends over 13 amino acids. Trimming left V 0 bases short and J 2 bases short, with 5 bases between. The germline gives CDR1 SGDLS, CDR2 YYNGEE. The DNA of the CDR3 is TGTGCCAGCAGCGTAGGGCTCAACTATGGCTACACCTTC. The encoded protein is CASSVGLNYGYTF.

The chain carries TRBV5-1 and TRBJ1-1; no clear D. V was pared by 0 bases and J by 7 bases, with 7 bases between. Germline V gene sequence: CDR1 SGHRS, CDR2 YFSETQ. There are 12 residues in the CDR3. This CDR3 is CASSLAGFEAFF. CDR3 DNA: TGCGCCAGCAGCTTGGCGGGTTTTGAAGCTTTCTTT.

The V and J genes are TRBV27 and TRBJ2-5; D gene uncertain. TRBJ2-7 matches the DNA end more closely, so the J call is doubtful. This CDR3 region has 13 residues. Per the germline V gene, CDR1 is MNHEY and CDR2 is SMNVEV (reference sequence). This chain's CDR3 is CASSYGITYEQYF. The DNA for the CDR3 is TGTGCCAGCAGTTACGGCATTACCTACGAGCAGTACTTC.

The rearrangement links TRBV9 to TRBJ2-1; maybe TRBD1 (7 bases). Germline values: CDR1 SGDLS, CDR2 YYNGEE. This CDR3 region has 16 residues. V was pared by 0 bases and J by 7 bases, with 17 bases between. CDR3 loop: CASSVVPWRGQNEQFF. CDR3 in DNA: TGTGCCAGCAGCGTAGTTCCCTGGAGGGGGCAGAATGAGCAGTTCTTC.

The chain employs TRBV6-5 and TRBJ1-2; unclear D gene. Trimming took off 1 base at V and 0 bases at J, with 6 bases between the two ends. Germline assignment: CDR1 MNHEY and CDR2 SVGAGI. This CDR3 is built from 14 residues. The CDR3 loop reads CASSYFGPNYGYTF. The CDR3 nucleotides are TGTGCCAGCAGTTACTTCGGTCCTAACTATGGCTACACCTTC.

In this sample, this clone turned up once. The V gene is TRBV27, the J gene TRBJ2-1; weak D call: TRBD1 (6 bases). V was shortened by 3 bases and J by 1 base, with 16 bases between the two germline ends. CDR1 MNHEY and CDR2 SMNVEV come from the germline V gene (reference sequence). The CDR3 contains 17 residues. The CDR3 DNA follows: TGTGCCAGCAGTTTTCAGGGGCACATTGTTTCCTACAATGAGCAGTTCTTC. It specifies CASSFQGHIVSYNEQFF.

The V and J genes are TRBV5-1 and TRBJ2-1; no firm D call. CDR3 size: 14 residues. The germline V and J ends were trimmed by 0 bases and 8 bases, with 12 bases remaining between them. CDR1 and CDR2 (germline): SGHRS, YFSETQ. CDR3 sequence: CASSLERARDEQFF. The CDR3 nucleotides are TGCGCCAGCAGCTTGGAAAGGGCCCGAGATGAGCAGTTCTTC.